The entry that follows covers one T cell receptor beta chain sequence. The V end was cut by 4 bases, the J end by 4 bases, with 13 bases between. The V gene's germline CDR1 is LGHNT and CDR2 FRNRAP. This CDR3 has 14 amino acids. These data come from a study of CD8+ T cells in alopecia areata. About the study: Treated patients swallowed 5 to 10 mg of oral tofacitinib twice daily.

Extraction and reverse transcription of RNA yielded cDNA as the sequencing template. The table came from immunoSEQ multiplex PCR; TCRdb's copy has only in-frame clones and leaves some out. The profile shows 75,000 to 100,000 clones, 35% to 45% of them singletons. Sample: CD4+ T cells sorted from blood. The chain combines TRBV12-5 with TRBJ1-1, with D maybe TRBD1 (5 bases). The receptor was derived from a human donor with alopecia areata. CDR3 DNA sequence: TGTGCTAGTGGTTCCCTGGGAGGGGTCACTGAAGCTTTCTTT. It encodes CASGSLGGVTEAFF.